Listed below are T cell receptor beta chains from one sample, sequenced in a study of CD4 T cells in lung cancer. Using immunoSEQ multiplex PCR, the repertoire was profiled, and TCRdb retains in-frame clones only, with some absent. The sample lists fewer than 6,000 clones, about 67% occurring once. Material: lung tumor tissue. The origin of the receptors is a man aged 55 to 70 with non-small cell lung cancer. The CDR3 runs from the conserved cysteine through the conserved F or W. Each record gives: D gene, J gene, clone size, V gene, CDR3 DNA, CDR3 protein. A D gene is named only where the DNA matches it firmly. Only some rows state a clone size, as once, few, many or a class for expanded clones.

>TRBD2|TRBJ2-5|medium-sized|TRBV7-3
TGTGCCAGCAGCGTGACTAGCGGGGCAGAGACCCAGTACTTC
CASSVTSGAETQYF
>NA|TRBJ2-5|NA|TRBV29-1
TGCAGCGTTGAGAGTCTAACAGGGATGGGGGAGCAGTACTTC
CSVESLTGMGEQYF
>TRBD1|TRBJ1-2|NA|TRBV2
TGTGCCAGCAGTGAACAGGGGGGCCGGCATGGCTACACCTTC
CASSEQGGRHGYTF
>NA|TRBJ2-5|NA|TRBV5-4
TGTGCCAGCAGCTTGGGATGGACTAATCAAGAGACCCAGTACTTC
CASSLGWTNQETQYF
>TRBD2|TRBJ2-2|NA|TRBV6-6
TGTGCCAGCAGTTCCCGCGGACTAGCGAACACCGGGGAGCTGTTTTTT
CASSSRGLANTGELFF
>NA|TRBJ2-1|NA|TRBV4-1
TGCGCCAGCAGCCAAGTGGCGACAGGCTACAATGAGCAGTTCTTC
CASSQVATGYNEQFF
>TRBD2|TRBJ2-1|NA|TRBV10-3
TGTGCCATCAGTGAGCGGACTAGCGGGATCAATGAGCAGTTCTTC
CAISERTSGINEQFF
>TRBD2|TRBJ2-1|once|TRBV28
TGTGCCAGCCGGGAGGGGCTGCGGGAGCAGTTCTTC
CASREGLREQFF
>TRBD2|TRBJ2-7|NA|TRBV27
TGTGCCAGCAGTCGGAGGGAGGGCCTCTACGAGCAGTACTTC
CASSRREGLYEQYF
>NA|TRBJ2-3|NA|TRBV7-8
TGTGCCAGCAGCTTAGGTAGAATGGATACGCAGTATTTT
CASSLGRMDTQYF
>TRBD1|TRBJ1-1|few|TRBV28
TGTGCCAGCAGTTTATCCTTGACAGGGGAAGCTTTCTTT
CASSLSLTGEAFF
>TRBD2|TRBJ2-3|few|TRBV19
TGTGCCAGTAGTTCACTAGCGGGAGCTACGGATACGCAGTATTTT
CASSSLAGATDTQYF
>NA|TRBJ1-4|NA|TRBV27
TGTGCCAGCAGTTTAATTCAGGGAAAGTTCGCAAAACTGTTTTTT
CASSLIQGKFAKLFF
>NA|TRBJ1-5|few|TRBV9
TGTGCCAGCAGCGTAGGAAGGGGGAGCAATCAGCCCCAGCATTTT
CASSVGRGSNQPQHF
>NA|TRBJ2-5|NA|TRBV30
TGTGCCTGGAGTGGCTTAGGGGGAGGGCCGGAGACCCAGTACTTC
CAWSGLGGGPETQYF
>TRBD2|TRBJ2-7|NA|TRBV28
TGTGCCAGCAGTTTAACCCGGGAGGCCTACGAGCAGTACTTC
CASSLTREAYEQYF
>NA|TRBJ2-2|NA|TRBV29-1
TGCAGCGTTTTCCCAACAGGACAAACCACCGGGGAGCTGTTTTTT
CSVFPTGQTTGELFF
>TRBD1|TRBJ2-1|NA|TRBV19
TGTGCCAGTAGTATAGCGAGGGACAGGGGGGGCAATGAGCAGTTCTTC
CASSIARDRGGNEQFF
>TRBD2|TRBJ2-1|NA|TRBV5-1
TGCGCCAGCAGCTTGGACGGGAGGGCCACGGACAATGAGCAGTTCTTC
CASSLDGRATDNEQFF
>TRBD1|TRBJ2-6|NA|TRBV5-1
TGCGCCAGCAGCCCTGACAGGGTCGGGGCCAACGTCCTGACTTTC
CASSPDRVGANVLTF
>TRBD1|TRBJ1-2|few|TRBV19
TGTGCCAGTAGGGGGACAGTCCGTTATGGCTACACCTTC
CASRGTVRYGYTF
>TRBD2|TRBJ2-7|NA|TRBV7-2
TGTGCCAGCAGCTCCTGGCTGGCCGGGACTAGCAGATACGAGCAGTACTTC
CASSSWLAGTSRYEQYF
>NA|TRBJ2-3|NA|TRBV19
TGTGCCAGTAGTATTAATTTCGGGACATGGGGCACAGATACGCAGTATTTT
CASSINFGTWGTDTQYF
>NA|TRBJ1-1|NA|TRBV6-6
TGTGCCAGCAGCCCAGGGCGGACTGAAGCTTTCTTT
CASSPGRTEAFF
>NA|TRBJ2-3|NA|TRBV27
TGTGCCAGCAGTTTATTCCGCGCTAGCGTGGTAGATACGCAGTATTTT
CASSLFRASVVDTQYF
>NA|TRBJ1-2|NA|TRBV6-5
TGTGCCAGCAGCACCACAGGGAACTATGGCTACACCTTC
CASSTTGNYGYTF
>NA|TRBJ2-7|once|TRBV6-5
TGTGCCAGCAGAAAGCAACCAGGGGAAGCCTACGAGCAGTACTTC
CASRKQPGEAYEQYF
>TRBD2|TRBJ2-1|once|TRBV6-1
TGTGCCAGCAGTGCCCCCCTAGCGGGAGGCTATATCCTACGAGGGAATGAGCAGTTCTTC
CASSAPLAGGYILRGNEQFF
>TRBD2|TRBJ2-1|NA|TRBV6-1
TGTGCCAGCAGTGCTTCAAGCGGGAGATACAATGAGCAGTTCTTC
CASSASSGRYNEQFF
>TRBD1|TRBJ2-3|NA|TRBV5-1
TGCGCCAGCAGTCGGGACAGGGCGCGGGGGAAAGGTTTGCAGTATTTT
CASSRDRARGKGLQYF
>NA|TRBJ1-5|NA|TRBV5-4
TGTGCCAGCACCCCGCCGGGGGTTCCCAATCAGCCCCAGCATTTT
CASTPPGVPNQPQHF
>TRBD2|TRBJ2-3|NA|TRBV28
TGTGCCAGCAGACCCGGACTAGGGCACAGTAGGGTGGATTTT
CASRPGLGHSRVDF
>TRBD1|TRBJ2-4|few|TRBV28
TGTGCCAGCAGTTTCAGGGGGCTAGCCAAAAACATTCAGTACTTC
CASSFRGLAKNIQYF
>NA|TRBJ2-2|NA|TRBV25-1
TGTGCCAGCACGCCGGAGGGCCCCACCGGGGAGCTGTTTTTT
CASTPEGPTGELFF
>NA|TRBJ2-2|NA|TRBV20-1
TGCAGTGCTAGTTACGGGGAGCTGTTTTTT
CSASYGELFF
>TRBD1|TRBJ1-5|NA|TRBV4-1
TGCGCCAGCAGCCAAGACCCTCGGGACAGGGCGAGGAAGCCCCAGCATTTT
CASSQDPRDRARKPQHF
>NA|TRBJ2-1|NA|TRBV13
TGTGCCAGCACCGATGGGAGCTCCAATGAGCAGTTCTTC
CASTDGSSNEQFF
>TRBD2|TRBJ2-7|few|TRBV11-2
TGTGCCAGCAGCTTTACTAGCGGGATCTTGGGCGAGCAGTACTTC
CASSFTSGILGEQYF
>NA|TRBJ1-2|NA|TRBV6-5
TGTGCCAGTGGATTAGCACGGTCGGGCTACACCTTC
CASGLARSGYTF
>NA|TRBJ2-3|NA|TRBV6-4
TGTGCCAGCAGTGAAAGCGGGAGCACAGATACGCAGTATTTT
CASSESGSTDTQYF